The source of this T cell receptor beta chain is a study of beta chain features in type 1 diabetes. For the study at large: Across all samples, some 110 million sorted cells were examined.

Notes on this clone: Its antigen remains unidentified.

TCRB transcripts that were expressed got sequenced, as all of the isolated RNA had been reverse transcribed. Regulatory, naive and central memory T cell samples averaged roughly 4 million reads. Produced via immunoSEQ multiplex PCR; TCRdb's table is partial and in-frame only. The sample has more than 150,000 clones; around 10% are singletons. Study-wide findings and caveats: Naive, central memory and regulatory TCRB repertoires appeared more similar among patients than healthy donors. Shortening of TCRB CDR3s, moderate but significant, appeared in all four CD4+ subsets of Type 1 diabetes patients.

Germline V lookup: CDR1 SGHTA, CDR2 FQGNSA. CDR3 length equals 13 residues. V lost 1 base, J lost 7 bases, and 10 bases lay in between. This clonotype was obtained from a man aged 18 to 30 in good health. The chain has TRBV7-2 and TRBJ2-5; D unresolved. The sequenced sample was central memory CD4+ T cells from blood. In DNA form, the CDR3 reads TGTGCCAGCAGCTTAGGCGGTTCCGGGACCCAGTACTTC. Protein product: CASSLGGSGTQYF.